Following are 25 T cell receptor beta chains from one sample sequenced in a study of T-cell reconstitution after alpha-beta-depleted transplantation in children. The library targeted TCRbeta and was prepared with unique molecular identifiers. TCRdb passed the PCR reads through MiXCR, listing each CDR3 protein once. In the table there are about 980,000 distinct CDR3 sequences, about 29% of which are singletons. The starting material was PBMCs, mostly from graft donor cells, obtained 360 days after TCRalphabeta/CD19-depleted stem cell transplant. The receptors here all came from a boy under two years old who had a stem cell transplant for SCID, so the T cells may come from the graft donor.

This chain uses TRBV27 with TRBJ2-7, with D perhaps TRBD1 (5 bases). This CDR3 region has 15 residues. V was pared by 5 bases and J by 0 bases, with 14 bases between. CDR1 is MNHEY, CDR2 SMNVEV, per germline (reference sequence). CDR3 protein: CASSPRQPSSYEQYF. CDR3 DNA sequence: TGTGCCAGCAGTCCTCGACAGCCCAGCTCCTACGAGCAGTACTTC.

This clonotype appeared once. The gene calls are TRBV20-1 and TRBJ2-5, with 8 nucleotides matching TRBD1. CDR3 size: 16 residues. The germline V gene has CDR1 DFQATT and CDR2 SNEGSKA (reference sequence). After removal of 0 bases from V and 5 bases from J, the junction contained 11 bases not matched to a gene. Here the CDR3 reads CSARDPGQGRWETQYF. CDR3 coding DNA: TGCAGTGCTAGAGATCCCGGACAGGGACGGTGGGAGACCCAGTACTTC.

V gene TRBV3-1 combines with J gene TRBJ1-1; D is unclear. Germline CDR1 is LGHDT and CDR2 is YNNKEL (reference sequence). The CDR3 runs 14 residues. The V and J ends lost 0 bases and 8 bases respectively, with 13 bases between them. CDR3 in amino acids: CASSQDLLQTEAFF. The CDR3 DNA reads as TGTGCCAGCAGCCAAGATTTACTGCAGACGGAAGCTTTCTTT.

The CDR3 DNA sequence: TGTGCCAGCAGTTTATTTTATTCAGACCACGGGACTCAAGCAGATACGCAGTATTTT. Its protein is CASSLFYSDHGTQADTQYF. The rearrangement joins TRBV27 to TRBJ2-3; a weak D match, TRBD2 (6 bases). Germline V gene lookup returns CDR1 MNHEY and CDR2 SMNVEV (reference sequence). V was pared by 1 base and J by 4 bases, with 24 bases between. The CDR3 is 19 residues long.

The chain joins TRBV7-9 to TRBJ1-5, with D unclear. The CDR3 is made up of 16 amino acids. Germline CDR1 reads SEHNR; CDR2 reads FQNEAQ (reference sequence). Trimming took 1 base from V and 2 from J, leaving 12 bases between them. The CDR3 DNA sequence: TGTGCCAGCAGCTTAGGGCTCATTCGGGGCAATCAGCCCCAGCATTTT. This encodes CASSLGLIRGNQPQHF. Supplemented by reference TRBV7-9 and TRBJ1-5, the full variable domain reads DTGVSQNPRHKITKRGQNVTFRCDPISEHNRLYWYRQTLGQGPEFLTYFQNEAQLEKSRLLSDRFSAERPKGSFSTLEIQRTEQGDSAMYLCASSLGLIRGNQPQHFGDGTRLSIL.

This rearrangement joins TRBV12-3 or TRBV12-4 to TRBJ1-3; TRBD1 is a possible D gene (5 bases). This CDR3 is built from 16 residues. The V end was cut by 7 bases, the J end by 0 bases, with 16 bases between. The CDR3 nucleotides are TGTGCCAGCACCCGGCCCAAGGGGAACTCTGGAAACACCATATATTTT. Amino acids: CASTRPKGNSGNTIYF.

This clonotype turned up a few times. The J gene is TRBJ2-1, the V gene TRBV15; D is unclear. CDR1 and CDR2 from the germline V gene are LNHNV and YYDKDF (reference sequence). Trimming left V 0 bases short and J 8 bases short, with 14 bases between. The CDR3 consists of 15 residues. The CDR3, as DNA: TGTGCCACCAGCAGAGATACCCGATTTGATGATGAGCAGTTCTTC. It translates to CATSRDTRFDDEQFF.

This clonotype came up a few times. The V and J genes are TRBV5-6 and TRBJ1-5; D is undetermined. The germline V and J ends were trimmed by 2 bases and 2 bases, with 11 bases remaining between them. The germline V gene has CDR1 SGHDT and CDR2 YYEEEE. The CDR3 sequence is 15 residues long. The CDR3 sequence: CASSFRDGGNQPQHF. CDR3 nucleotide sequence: TGTGCCAGCAGCTTTAGAGACGGAGGCAATCAGCCCCAGCATTTT.

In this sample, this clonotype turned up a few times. DNA for the CDR3: TGTGCCAGCAGTTCAAGACACTCCGAGCAGTACTTC. Translating gives CASSSRHSEQYF. V and J are TRBV12-3 or TRBV12-4 and TRBJ2-7; D gene uncertain. The CDR3 runs to 12 residues. Trimming shortened V by 4 bases and J by 6 bases, and 10 bases separated the two germline ends.

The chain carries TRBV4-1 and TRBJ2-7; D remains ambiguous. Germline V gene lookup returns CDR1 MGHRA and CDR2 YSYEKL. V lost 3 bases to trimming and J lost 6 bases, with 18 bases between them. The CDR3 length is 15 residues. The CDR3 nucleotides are TGCGCCAGCAGCCACCTCTTCAGAAGGGATTCCGAGCAGTACTTC. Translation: CASSHLFRRDSEQYF.

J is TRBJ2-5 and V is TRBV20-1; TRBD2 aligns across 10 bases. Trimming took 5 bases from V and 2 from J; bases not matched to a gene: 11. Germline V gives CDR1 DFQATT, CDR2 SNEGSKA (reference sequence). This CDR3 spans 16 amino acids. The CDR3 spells CSAHPSGGPWQETQYF. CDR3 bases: TGCAGTGCTCACCCTAGCGGGGGCCCGTGGCAAGAGACCCAGTACTTC.

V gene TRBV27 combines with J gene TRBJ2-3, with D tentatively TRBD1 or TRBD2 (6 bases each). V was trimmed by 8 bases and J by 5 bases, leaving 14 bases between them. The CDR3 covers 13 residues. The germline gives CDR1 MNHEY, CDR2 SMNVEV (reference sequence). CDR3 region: CASGGPRKDTQYF. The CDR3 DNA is TGTGCCAGCGGGGGGCCTAGGAAAGATACGCAGTATTTT.

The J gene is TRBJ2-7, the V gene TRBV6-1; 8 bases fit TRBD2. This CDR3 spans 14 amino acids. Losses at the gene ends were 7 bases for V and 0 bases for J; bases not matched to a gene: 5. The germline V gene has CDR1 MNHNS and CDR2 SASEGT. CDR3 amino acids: CASKPGTSSYEQYF. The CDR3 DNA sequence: TGTGCCAGCAAGCCCGGGACTAGCTCCTACGAGCAGTACTTC.

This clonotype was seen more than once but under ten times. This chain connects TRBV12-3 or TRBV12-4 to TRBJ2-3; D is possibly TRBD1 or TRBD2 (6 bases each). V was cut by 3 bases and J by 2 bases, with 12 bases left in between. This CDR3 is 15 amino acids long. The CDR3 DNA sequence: TGTGCCAGCAGTTTCTCGACGGGGGCCACAGATACGCAGTATTTT. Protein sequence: CASSFSTGATDTQYF.

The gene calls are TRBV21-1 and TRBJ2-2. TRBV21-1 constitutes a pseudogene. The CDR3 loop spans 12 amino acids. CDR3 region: CASSKATGELFF. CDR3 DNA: TGTGCCAGCAGCAAGGCCACCGGGGAGCTGTTTTTT.

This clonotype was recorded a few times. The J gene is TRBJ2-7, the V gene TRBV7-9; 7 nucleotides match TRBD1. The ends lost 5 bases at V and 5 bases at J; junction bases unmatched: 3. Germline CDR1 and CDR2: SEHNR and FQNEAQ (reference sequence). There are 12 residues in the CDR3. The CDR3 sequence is CASSRGQNEQYF. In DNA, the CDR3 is TGTGCCAGCAGCCGGGGACAGAACGAGCAGTACTTC.

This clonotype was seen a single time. The CDR3 DNA follows: TGCGCCAGCAGCGTGGACGGATACAATCAGCCCCAGCATTTT. It encodes CASSVDGYNQPQHF. The V call is TRBV5-1, the J call TRBJ1-5; D is ambiguous. Germline loops: CDR1 SGHRS, CDR2 YFSETQ. V lost 4 bases and J 3 bases, leaving 11 bases between the germline ends. The CDR3 loop spans 14 amino acids.

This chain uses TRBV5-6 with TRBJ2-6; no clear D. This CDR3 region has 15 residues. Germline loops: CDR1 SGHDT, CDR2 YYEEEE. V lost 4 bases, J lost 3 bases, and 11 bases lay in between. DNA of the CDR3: TGTGCCAGCAGCGCCGGATACGTTGGGGCCAACGTCCTGACTTTC. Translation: CASSAGYVGANVLTF. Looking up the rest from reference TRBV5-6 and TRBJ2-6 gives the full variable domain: DAGVTQSPTHLIKTRGQQVTLRCSPKSGHDTVSWYQQALGQGPQFIFQYYEEEERQRGNFPDRFSGHQFPNYSSELNVNALLLGDSALYLCASSAGYVGANVLTFGAGSRLTVL.

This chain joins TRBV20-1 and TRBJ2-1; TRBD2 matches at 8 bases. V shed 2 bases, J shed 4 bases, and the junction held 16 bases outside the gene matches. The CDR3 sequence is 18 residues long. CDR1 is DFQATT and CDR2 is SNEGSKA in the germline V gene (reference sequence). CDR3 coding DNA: TGCAGTGCTAGAAAGGTAGCGGGGCTCACCCACCGATACAATGAGCAGTTCTTC. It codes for CSARKVAGLTHRYNEQFF.

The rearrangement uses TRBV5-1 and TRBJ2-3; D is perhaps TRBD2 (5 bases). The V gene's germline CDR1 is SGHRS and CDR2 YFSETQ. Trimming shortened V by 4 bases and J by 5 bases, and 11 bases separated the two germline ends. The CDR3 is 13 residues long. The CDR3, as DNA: TGCGCCAGCAGCCCCGGACTCATAGATACGCAGTATTTT. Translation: CASSPGLIDTQYF.

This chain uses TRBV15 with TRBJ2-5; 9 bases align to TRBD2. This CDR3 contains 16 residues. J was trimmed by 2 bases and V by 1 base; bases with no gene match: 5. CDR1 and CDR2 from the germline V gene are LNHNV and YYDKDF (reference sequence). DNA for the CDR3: TGTGCCACCAGCAGAGGCCTAGCGGGACGACAAGAGACCCAGTACTTC. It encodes CATSRGLAGRQETQYF.

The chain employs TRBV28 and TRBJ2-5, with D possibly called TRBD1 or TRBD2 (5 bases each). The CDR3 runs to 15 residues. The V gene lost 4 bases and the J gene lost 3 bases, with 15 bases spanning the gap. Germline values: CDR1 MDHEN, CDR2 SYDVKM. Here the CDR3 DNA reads TGTGCCAGCAGTTCTTCCGGGGCCCCCAAAGAGACCCAGTACTTC. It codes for CASSSSGAPKETQYF.

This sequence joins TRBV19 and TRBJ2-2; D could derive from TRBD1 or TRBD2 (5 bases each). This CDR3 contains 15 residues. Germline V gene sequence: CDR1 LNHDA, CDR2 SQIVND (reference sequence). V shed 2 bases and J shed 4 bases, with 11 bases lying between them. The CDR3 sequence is CASSILAGGTGELFF. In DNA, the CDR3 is TGTGCCAGTAGTATATTGGCTGGGGGCACCGGGGAGCTGTTTTTT.

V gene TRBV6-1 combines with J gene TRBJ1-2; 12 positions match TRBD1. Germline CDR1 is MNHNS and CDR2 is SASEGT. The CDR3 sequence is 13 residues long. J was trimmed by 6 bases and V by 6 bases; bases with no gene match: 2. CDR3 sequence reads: CASRGQGANGYTF. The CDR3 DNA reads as TGTGCCAGCAGGGGACAGGGGGCTAATGGCTACACCTTC.

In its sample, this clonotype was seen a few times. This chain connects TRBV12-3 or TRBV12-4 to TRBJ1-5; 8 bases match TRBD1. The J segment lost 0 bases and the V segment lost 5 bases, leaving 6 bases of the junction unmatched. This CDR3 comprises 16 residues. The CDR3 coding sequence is TGTGCCAGCAGTCAAAATACAGGGGGTAGCAATCAGCCCCAGCATTTT. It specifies CASSQNTGGSNQPQHF.